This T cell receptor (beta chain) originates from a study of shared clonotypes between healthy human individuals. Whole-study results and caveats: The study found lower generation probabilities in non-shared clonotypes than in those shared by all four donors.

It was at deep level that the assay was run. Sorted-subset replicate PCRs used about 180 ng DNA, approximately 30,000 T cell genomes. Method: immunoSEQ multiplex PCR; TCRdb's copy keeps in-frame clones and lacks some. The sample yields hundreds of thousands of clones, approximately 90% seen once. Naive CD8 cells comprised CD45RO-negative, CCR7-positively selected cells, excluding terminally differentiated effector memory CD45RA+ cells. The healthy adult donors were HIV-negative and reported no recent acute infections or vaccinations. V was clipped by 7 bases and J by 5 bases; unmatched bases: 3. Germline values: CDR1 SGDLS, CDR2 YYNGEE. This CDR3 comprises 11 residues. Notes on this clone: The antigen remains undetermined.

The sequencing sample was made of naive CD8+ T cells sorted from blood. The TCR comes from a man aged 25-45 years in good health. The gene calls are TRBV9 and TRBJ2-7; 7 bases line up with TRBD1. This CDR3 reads CASARGHEQYF. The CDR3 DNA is TGTGCCAGCGCAAGGGGGCACGAGCAGTACTTC.